This T cell receptor (beta chain) was observed in a study of T-cell memory formation after mild COVID-19 (dated by TCRdb to the early 2020s). Study-level background: TCR sequence clusters from the two donors were largely donor specific. Two young, previously healthy adult volunteers made up the cohort, one male and one female. Longitudinal TCRalpha and TCRbeta repertoire sequencing tracked T-cell clones expanding and contracting after mild COVID-19 in a couple of donors.

Concerning this clonotype: Its antigen is currently not known. Nothing much larger sits one base from this clone, and base qualities are not available.

The reads were generated on an Illumina NovaSeq 6000. TCRalpha and TCRbeta cDNA libraries were constructed by 5'RACE with constant-segment primers, with sample barcodes and unique molecular identifiers being introduced. Trizol reagent was used to extract RNA from every sample. Library amplification was performed in two PCR steps, and a second sample barcode and Illumina TruSeq adapters were introduced in the second step. Sequencing of libraries was performed on an Illumina NovaSeq with 2 x 150 bp paired-end reads. The source study handled its data this way. Reads were demultiplexed and collapsed into UMI-guided consensus sequences with migec v1.2.7. Using mixcr v2.1.11, UMI consensuses were aligned to TRA and TRB V and J templates and then assembled into clonotypes. A clonotype was counted as expanded or contracted only if both edgeR and NoisET called the change significant, with noise models trained on biological replicates. For edgeR calls, the cutoffs were a false discovery rate-adjusted p below 0.01 and a log2 fold-change threshold of 1. PCA with hierarchical clustering of max-normalized trajectories of the 1000 most abundant clonotypes was used as exploratory dynamics analysis. Separately sequenced CD4+ and CD8+ repertoires were used to assign a CD4 or CD8 phenotype to each responding clone. TCRdb reprocessing: public reads trimmed at Q25 with fastp, clones called with MiXCR, in-frame beta chains kept. All rows with the same CDR3 protein become a single entry with the most common DNA and genes. TCRdb's processing, not the authors', yielded these V and J calls. For this sample the table gives just over 150,000 distinct CDR3 sequences, of which roughly a third were detected only once. Around 12% of the sample is taken by the ten largest.

The germline V gene (reference sequence) sets CDR1 to LNHDA and CDR2 to SQIVND. The CDR3 contains 13 residues, cysteine and phenylalanine counted. Only CDR3 DNA remains: 39 bases, in frame from the first base. Deletion took 7 bases off V and 7 bases off J, with a span of 17 bases between the germline ends. Overall study results and their limits: Some responding clones were detected in pre-infection memory, which suggested that pre-existing cross-reactive memory T cells had joined the SARS-CoV-2 response. SARS-CoV-2 specificity of the second-wave clones peaking on day 37 was not confirmed. Clones that contracted from day 15 to 85 showed balanced CD4/CD8 phenotypes, whereas a second wave of clones that expanded from day 15 to 37 leaned towards CD4+. The study included only a couple of mild cases, and larger cohorts that include severe cases with pre-infection samples were judged to be necessary. Contracting CD4+ clones appeared mostly in the CM and EM memory subsets, whereas CD8+ clones were enriched in EMRA.

PBMCs were isolated by Ficoll-Paque density gradient centrifugation. The sequence links TRBV19 to TRBJ2-7; the D segment is perhaps TRBD1 or TRBD2, each sharing 7 matched bases. The receptor's source is an adult woman who had mild COVID-19 (a few samples of this study predate the infection). The sample titles of this study are shuffled in the database, so cell type and time point are left out; the donor was told from shared clones. Material for sequencing was PBMCs or a T cell subset sorted from them (not recorded which). The CDR3 reads CASMGGGRGEQYF. In nucleotide form, the sequence is TGTGCCAGTATGGGAGGGGGCAGGGGAGAGCAGTACTTC.